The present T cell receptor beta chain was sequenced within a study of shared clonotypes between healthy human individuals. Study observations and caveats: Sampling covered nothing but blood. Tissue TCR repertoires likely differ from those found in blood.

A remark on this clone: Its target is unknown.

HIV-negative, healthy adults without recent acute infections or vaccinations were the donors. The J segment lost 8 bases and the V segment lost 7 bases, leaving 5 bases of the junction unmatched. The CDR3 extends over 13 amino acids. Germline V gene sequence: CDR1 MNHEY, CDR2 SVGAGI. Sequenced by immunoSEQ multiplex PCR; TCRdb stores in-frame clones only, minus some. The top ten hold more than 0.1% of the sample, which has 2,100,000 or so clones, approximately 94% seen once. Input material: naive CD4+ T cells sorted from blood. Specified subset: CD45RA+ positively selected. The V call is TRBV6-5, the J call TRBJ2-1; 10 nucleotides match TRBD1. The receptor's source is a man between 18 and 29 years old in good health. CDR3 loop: CASTRGTGDEQFF. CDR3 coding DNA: TGTGCCAGCACCCGCGGGACAGGGGATGAGCAGTTCTTC.